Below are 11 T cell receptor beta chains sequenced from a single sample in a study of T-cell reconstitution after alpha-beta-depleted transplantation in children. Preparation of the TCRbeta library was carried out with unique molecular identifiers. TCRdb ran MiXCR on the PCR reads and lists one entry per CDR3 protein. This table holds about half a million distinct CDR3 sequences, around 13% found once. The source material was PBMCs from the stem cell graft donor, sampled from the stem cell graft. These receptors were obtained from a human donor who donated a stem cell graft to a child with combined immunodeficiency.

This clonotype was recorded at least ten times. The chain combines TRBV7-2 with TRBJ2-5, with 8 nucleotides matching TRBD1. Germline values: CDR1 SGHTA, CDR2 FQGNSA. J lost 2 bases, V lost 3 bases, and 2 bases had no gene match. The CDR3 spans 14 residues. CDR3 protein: CASSLQGAQETQYF. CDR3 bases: TGTGCCAGCAGCTTGCAGGGGGCGCAAGAGACCCAGTACTTC.

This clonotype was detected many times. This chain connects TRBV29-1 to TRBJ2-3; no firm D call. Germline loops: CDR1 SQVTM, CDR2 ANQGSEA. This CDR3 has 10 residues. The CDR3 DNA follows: TGCAGTTCATGGGTAGATACGCAGTATTTT. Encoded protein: CSSWVDTQYF.

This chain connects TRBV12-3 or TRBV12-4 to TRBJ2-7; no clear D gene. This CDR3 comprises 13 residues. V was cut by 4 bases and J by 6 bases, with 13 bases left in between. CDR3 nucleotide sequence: TGTGCCAGCAGTTCCCTCCCGGATGGCGAGCAGTACTTC. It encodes CASSSLPDGEQYF.

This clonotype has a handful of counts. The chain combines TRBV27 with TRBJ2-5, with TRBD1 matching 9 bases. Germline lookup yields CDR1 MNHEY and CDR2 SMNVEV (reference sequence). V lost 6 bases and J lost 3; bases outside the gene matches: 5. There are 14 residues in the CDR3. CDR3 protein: CASSPDRGEETQYF. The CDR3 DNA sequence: TGTGCCAGCAGCCCGGACAGGGGAGAAGAGACCCAGTACTTC.

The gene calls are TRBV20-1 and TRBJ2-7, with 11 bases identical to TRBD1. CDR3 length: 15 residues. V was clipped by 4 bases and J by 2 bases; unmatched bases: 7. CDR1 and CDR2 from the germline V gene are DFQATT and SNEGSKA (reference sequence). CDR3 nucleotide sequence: TGCAGTGCTATAAACCGGGACAGGGGGACCTACGAGCAGTACTTC. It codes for CSAINRDRGTYEQYF.

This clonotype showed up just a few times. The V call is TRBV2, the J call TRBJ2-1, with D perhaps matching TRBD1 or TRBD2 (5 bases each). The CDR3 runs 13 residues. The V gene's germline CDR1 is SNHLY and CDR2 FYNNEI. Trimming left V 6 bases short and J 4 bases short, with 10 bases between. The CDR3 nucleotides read TGTGCCAGCAGGGGGACGGAGTACAATGAGCAGTTCTTC. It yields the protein CASRGTEYNEQFF.

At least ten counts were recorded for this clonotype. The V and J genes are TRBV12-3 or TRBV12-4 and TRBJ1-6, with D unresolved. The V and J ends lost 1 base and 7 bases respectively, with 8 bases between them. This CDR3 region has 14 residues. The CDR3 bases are TGTGCCAGCAGTTTAGGTCGAGGGAATTCACCCCTCCACTTT. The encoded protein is CASSLGRGNSPLHF.

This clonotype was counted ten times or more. In DNA, the CDR3 is TGTGCCAGCAGTTTAAGGACAGGCAACACTGAAGCTTTCTTT. Protein: CASSLRTGNTEAFF. J is TRBJ1-1 and V is TRBV12-3 or TRBV12-4; 7 bases are a match to TRBD1. V dropped 2 bases and J dropped 2; count of bases not matched to a gene: 2. There are 14 residues in the CDR3.

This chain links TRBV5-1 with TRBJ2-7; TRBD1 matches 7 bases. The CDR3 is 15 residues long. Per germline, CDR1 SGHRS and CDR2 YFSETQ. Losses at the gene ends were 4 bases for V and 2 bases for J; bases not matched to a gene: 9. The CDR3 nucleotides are TGCGCCAGCAGCCCGTGGGACAGCCCTGCCTACGAGCAGTACTTC. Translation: CASSPWDSPAYEQYF. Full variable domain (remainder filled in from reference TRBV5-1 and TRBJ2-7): KAGVTQTPRYLIKTRGQQVTLSCSPISGHRSVSWYQQTPGQGLQFLFEYFSETQRNKGNFPGRFSGRQFSNSRSEMNVSTLELGDSALYLCASSPWDSPAYEQYFGPGTRLTVT.

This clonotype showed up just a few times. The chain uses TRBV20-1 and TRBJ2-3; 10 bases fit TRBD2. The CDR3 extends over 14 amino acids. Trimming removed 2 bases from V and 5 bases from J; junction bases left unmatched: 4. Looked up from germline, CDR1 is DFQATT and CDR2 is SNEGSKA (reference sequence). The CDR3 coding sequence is TGCAGTGCTAGAACTAGCGGGGTTGGAGATACGCAGTATTTT. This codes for CSARTSGVGDTQYF.

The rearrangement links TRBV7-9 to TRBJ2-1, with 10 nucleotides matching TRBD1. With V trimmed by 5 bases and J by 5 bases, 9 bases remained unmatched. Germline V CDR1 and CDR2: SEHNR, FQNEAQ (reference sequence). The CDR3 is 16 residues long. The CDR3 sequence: CASSRHSGTGDNEQFF. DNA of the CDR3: TGTGCCAGCAGCCGACACTCCGGGACAGGGGACAATGAGCAGTTCTTC.